This TCR beta chain was retrieved from a study of identical twins' blood T cells. Trimming removed 8 bases from V and 8 bases from J, with 10 bases in between. The CDR3 spans 11 residues. Germline V CDR1 and CDR2: SGHDN, FVKESK. TCRdb re-called the 5' RACE reads through MiXCR, storing one row per CDR3 protein. The sample carries hundreds of thousands of distinct CDR3 sequences, about 28% recorded once. This clonotype was found a few times. The clonotype originates from a woman between 18 and 55 years old in good health. The material sequenced was PBMCs. The V call is TRBV14, the J call TRBJ2-1, with D possibly matching TRBD2 (5 bases). The CDR3 here is CASGGLHEQFF. In DNA form, the CDR3 reads TGTGCCAGCGGAGGCCTGCATGAGCAGTTCTTC.